These 25 T cell receptor beta chains were sequenced from one sample in a study of cytomegalovirus exposure and HLA in healthy donors. PCR amplification relied on 60 Vbeta primers (plus 13 Jbeta primers). Some clones are missing from TCRdb's copy, which holds only in-frame ones; the method was immunoSEQ multiplex PCR. The table records around 100,000 clones, about 61% of them present only once. The sample taken for sequencing was PBMCs. These receptors all stem from a man aged 18 to 30 in good health and CMV-seropositive.

The rearrangement joins TRBV5-1 to TRBJ2-2; a possible D gene is TRBD2 (5 bases). CDR3 length: 15 residues. The V gene's germline CDR1 is SGHRS and CDR2 YFSETQ. V dropped 5 bases and J dropped 0 bases, with 11 bases sitting between them. The DNA for the CDR3 is TGCGCCAGCAGTGAGGAGGTATCGAACACCGGGGAGCTGTTTTTT. Its protein product is CASSEEVSNTGELFF.

This clone has more than one count but fewer than ten. V gene TRBV29-1 combines with J gene TRBJ2-7; 9 bases match TRBD2. Trimming cost V 6 bases and J 4 bases; bases outside gene matches: 4. The length of the CDR3 is 12 residues. Germline V CDR1 and CDR2: SQVTM, ANQGSEA. CDR3 DNA sequence: TGCAGCGTCGCTAGCGGGGAATACGAGCAGTACTTC. It specifies CSVASGEYEQYF.

This chain links TRBV14 with TRBJ1-1; TRBD1 agrees at 10 bases. V trimming: 4 bases; J trimming: 0 bases; junction bases outside the gene matches: 11. Germline lookup yields CDR1 SGHDN and CDR2 FVKESK. The CDR3 is 18 residues long. The CDR3 DNA is TGTGCCAGCAGCCCGACAGGGGGCAATAGGTGGATGAACACTGAAGCTTTCTTT. Amino acid sequence: CASSPTGGNRWMNTEAFF.

The rearrangement uses TRBV5-8 and TRBJ1-5; possible D gene TRBD1, 5 bases. Looked up from germline, CDR1 is SGHTS and CDR2 is YDEGEE. CDR3 size: 14 residues. V was cut by 1 base and J by 7 bases, with 12 bases left in between. The CDR3 DNA sequence: TGTGCCAGCAGCTTGTGGAGGGGCGAGCAGCCCCAGCATTTT. Protein: CASSLWRGEQPQHF.

The chain has TRBV28 and TRBJ1-2, with TRBD1 matching 7 bases. Germline lookup yields CDR1 MDHEN and CDR2 SYDVKM. V was clipped by 6 bases and J by 4 bases; unmatched bases: 11. The CDR3 has 15 residues. Here the CDR3 reads CASSRGQAYFYGYTF. The CDR3 coding sequence is TGTGCCAGCAGCCGAGGACAGGCTTACTTCTATGGCTACACCTTC.

The genes are TRBV30 and TRBJ1-5; D unclear. Deletions cut 3 bases from V and 3 bases from J, with 9 bases between. This CDR3 spans 13 amino acids. Germline-derived CDR1 and CDR2 are GTSNPN and SVGIG (reference sequence). CDR3 amino acids: CAWSGDPNQPQHF. The DNA for the CDR3 is TGTGCCTGGAGCGGAGACCCCAATCAGCCCCAGCATTTT.

The CDR3 sequence is CAIKAGREEKLFF. The DNA of the CDR3 is TGTGCCATCAAAGCGGGCCGGGAGGAAAAACTGTTTTTT. The chain uses TRBV10-3 and TRBJ1-4, with D hard to call. Germline CDR1 ENHRY, CDR2 SYGVKD. Trimming took off 7 bases at V and 8 bases at J, with 14 bases between the two ends. The CDR3 runs 13 residues.

This CDR3 reads CASRHQGAPANTEAFF. CDR3 nucleotides: TGTGCCAGTAGACACCAGGGGGCCCCAGCGAACACTGAAGCTTTCTTT. The V gene is TRBV19, the J gene TRBJ1-1, with 8 bases fitting TRBD1. The CDR3 has 16 residues. Germline CDR1 is LNHDA and CDR2 is SQIVND (reference sequence). V trimming: 6 bases; J trimming: 1 base; junction bases outside the gene matches: 10.

This clone was seen only once. Written as DNA, the CDR3 is TGTGCCAGCAGCAGGACAGGGTTTTCGTTCCAGCCCCAGCATTTT. Protein: CASSRTGFSFQPQHF. This chain connects TRBV28 to TRBJ1-5; 8 positions match TRBD1. The CDR3 runs 15 residues. Per germline, CDR1 MDHEN and CDR2 SYDVKM. V was pared by 6 bases and J by 7 bases, with 11 bases of the junction left unmatched.

This chain uses TRBV5-1 with TRBJ1-5; D is unresolved. The CDR3 loop spans 15 amino acids. V lost 0 bases, J lost 5 bases, and 12 bases lay in between. Germline lookup yields CDR1 SGHRS and CDR2 YFSETQ. CDR3 DNA: TGCGCCAGCAGCTTGGTTGGAGGCGAGTATCAGCCCCAGCATTTT. Amino acid sequence: CASSLVGGEYQPQHF.

The rearrangement uses TRBV6-5 and TRBJ2-5, with TRBD2 matching over 12 bases. Losses at the gene ends were 5 bases for V and 5 bases for J; bases not matched to a gene: 6. CDR3 length: 15 residues. The germline V gene encodes CDR1 MNHEY and CDR2 SVGAGI. The CDR3 sequence is CASSRLAGAGETQYF. The CDR3 DNA sequence: TGTGCCAGCAGTAGACTAGCGGGGGCGGGGGAGACCCAGTACTTC.

The J gene is TRBJ2-1, the V gene TRBV6-5; TRBD2 aligns across 7 bases. The germline V gene has CDR1 MNHEY and CDR2 SVGAGI. The CDR3 is 15 residues long. The V segment lost 6 bases and the J segment 2 bases; nucleotides outside the gene matches: 7. The CDR3, as DNA: TGTGCCAGCAGAAAAACTAGCGAAACCTACAATGAGCAGTTCTTC. Encoded protein: CASRKTSETYNEQFF.

The chain combines TRBV11-2 with TRBJ1-2; D is possibly TRBD1 (6 bases). This CDR3 region has 16 residues. Germline CDR1 SGHAT, CDR2 FQNNGV. V dropped 5 bases and J dropped 2 bases, with 18 bases sitting between them. CDR3: CASSPAPRGGNYGYTF. CDR3 DNA: TGTGCCAGCAGCCCAGCCCCCAGGGGCGGGAACTATGGCTACACCTTC.

V gene TRBV6-5 combines with J gene TRBJ1-2; no clear D. Trimming shortened V by 5 bases and J by 0 bases, and 7 bases separated the two germline ends. The CDR3 covers 13 residues. Germline CDR1 MNHEY, CDR2 SVGAGI. CDR3 region: CASSPGSNYGYTF. In DNA form, the CDR3 reads TGTGCCAGCAGTCCAGGCTCTAACTATGGCTACACCTTC.

This clone occurred a few times. The gene calls are TRBV30 and TRBJ1-5; tentatively, D is TRBD1 (5 bases). V was pared by 1 base and J by 1 base, with 11 bases between. Germline CDR1 is GTSNPN and CDR2 is SVGIG (reference sequence). CDR3 length: 15 amino acids. Here the CDR3 DNA reads TGTGCCTGGAGTGAAGGGGAAGTAAGCAATCAGCCCCAGCATTTT. This sequence encodes CAWSEGEVSNQPQHF.

Here the CDR3 reads CASSRGWRGGRGETQYF. The CDR3 region has the DNA TGTGCCAGCAGCCGAGGATGGCGGGGGGGCCGAGGAGAGACCCAGTACTTC. The chain uses TRBV14 and TRBJ2-5, with TRBD2 matching 9 bases. J was trimmed by 4 bases and V by 4 bases; bases with no gene match: 13. CDR1 and CDR2 (germline): SGHDN, FVKESK. The CDR3 extends over 17 amino acids.

The chain employs TRBV6-5 and TRBJ1-6; 7 nucleotides match TRBD1. The CDR3 loop spans 15 amino acids. V gave up 6 bases and J gave up 4 bases; unmatched junction bases: 6. CDR1 and CDR2 from the germline V gene are MNHEY and SVGAGI. This chain's CDR3 is CASRTTGTYNSPLHF. DNA of the CDR3: TGTGCCAGCAGAACGACAGGGACATATAATTCACCCCTCCACTTT.

This chain joins TRBV6-1 and TRBJ1-5; tentatively, D is TRBD1 (6 bases). The germline gives CDR1 MNHNS, CDR2 SASEGT. V was cut by 10 bases and J by 4 bases, with 11 bases left in between. The CDR3 loop spans 12 amino acids. CDR3 in amino acids: CATGGANQPQHF. The CDR3 DNA is TGTGCCACTGGGGGGGCGAATCAGCCCCAGCATTTT.

The chain is built from TRBV5-1 and TRBJ2-5; the D is unclear. The V gene's germline CDR1 is SGHRS and CDR2 YFSETQ. The CDR3 consists of 14 residues. The V and J ends lost 0 bases and 9 bases respectively, with 15 bases between them. The CDR3 sequence is CASSLGPADWAQYF. The DNA of the CDR3 is TGCGCCAGCAGCTTGGGACCTGCGGATTGGGCCCAGTACTTC.

V gene TRBV18 combines with J gene TRBJ1-1; D perhaps matches TRBD1 (6 bases). The CDR3 loop spans 13 amino acids. Trimming took off 5 bases at V and 4 bases at J, with 11 bases between the two ends. The germline V gene encodes CDR1 KGHSH and CDR2 LQKENI. Written as DNA, the CDR3 is TGTGCCAGCTCATATTTGGACAGCACTGAAGCTTTCTTT. Translated: CASSYLDSTEAFF. Combining the CDR3 with reference TRBV18 and TRBJ1-1 gives the whole variable domain NAGVMQNPRHLVRRRGQEARLRCSPMKGHSHVYWYRQLPEEGLKFMVYLQKENIIDESGMPKERFSAEFPKEGPSILRIQQVVRGDSAAYFCASSYLDSTEAFFGQGTRLTVV.

V and J are TRBV7-2 and TRBJ1-2, with D uncertain. CDR1 is SGHTA, CDR2 FQGNSA, per germline. The CDR3 totals 13 residues. Trimming took off 5 bases at V and 8 bases at J, with 15 bases between the two ends. The CDR3 nucleotides read TGTGCCAGCAGCGCGGGGAACTCAAGGGGCTACACCTTC. Protein sequence: CASSAGNSRGYTF. The full variable domain, with the rest looked up from reference TRBV7-2 and TRBJ1-2, is GAGVSQSPSNKVTEKGKDVELRCDPISGHTALYWYRQSLGQGLEFLIYFQGNSAPDKSGLPSDRFSAERTGGSVSTLTIQRTQQEDSAVYLCASSAGNSRGYTFGSGTRLTVV.

The rearrangement uses TRBV4-1 and TRBJ2-3, with a possible D match to TRBD2 (5 bases). CDR1 MGHRA and CDR2 YSYEKL come from the germline V gene. CDR3 length equals 15 residues. The V and J ends lost 4 bases and 5 bases respectively, with 16 bases between them. This CDR3 is CASSLRGSGEDTQYF. In DNA form, the CDR3 reads TGCGCCAGCAGCCTCCGGGGATCTGGGGAAGATACGCAGTATTTT.

The J gene is TRBJ1-2, the V gene TRBV9; D gene ambiguous. Trimming removed 0 bases from V and 0 bases from J, with 9 bases in between. Germline V gene sequence: CDR1 SGDLS, CDR2 YYNGEE. CDR3 length equals 15 residues. CDR3 region: CASSVAPGANYGYTF. Written as DNA, the CDR3 is TGTGCCAGCAGCGTAGCTCCGGGAGCTAACTATGGCTACACCTTC.

The chain links TRBV15 to TRBJ1-2; D is possibly TRBD1 (5 bases). Trimming pared 7 bases from V and 0 bases from J, leaving 15 bases between. The CDR3 length is 15 residues. Germline V lookup: CDR1 LNHNV, CDR2 YYDKDF (reference sequence). The CDR3 loop reads CATKPGGVSNYGYTF. DNA of the CDR3: TGTGCCACCAAGCCGGGGGGGGTTTCTAACTATGGCTACACCTTC.

This clone was counted a single time. The chain links TRBV2 to TRBJ1-6; D is uncertain. V lost 2 bases to trimming and J lost 9 bases, with 14 bases between them. CDR1 and CDR2 (germline): SNHLY, FYNNEI. The CDR3 has 15 residues. The CDR3 here is CASSERQPTSSPLHF. The DNA for the CDR3 is TGTGCCAGCAGTGAAAGACAACCTACCTCTTCACCCCTCCACTTT.